These T cell receptor beta chains were read from a single sample in a study of cytomegalovirus exposure and HLA in healthy donors. The assay was immunoSEQ multiplex PCR, and TCRdb's table has in-frame clones only and misses some. This table holds approximately 85,000 clones, approximately 80% found once. Sequencing input: PBMCs. The receptors come from a woman aged 45-65 years in good health and CMV-seropositive. Each CDR3 is given with its conserved first and last residue. The D gene is left open where the match is weak. Rows may omit the clone size; those that give it use once, few, many or a size class.

.	.	TRBV5-4	TRBJ2-3	CASSSGADTQYF	TGTGCCAGCAGCTCGGGGGCAGATACGCAGTATTTT
.	.	TRBV2	TRBJ2-1	CASKRSYNEQFF	TGTGCCAGCAAGCGTTCCTACAATGAGCAGTTCTTC
.	TRBD1	TRBV25-1	TRBJ1-4	CASAGTGTEKLFF	TGTGCCAGTGCCGGGACAGGTACTGAAAAACTGTTTTTT
.	.	TRBV21-1	TRBJ1-3	CASSKDQFGNTIYF	TGTGCCAGCAGCAAAGATCAATTCGGAAACACCATATATTTT
.	.	TRBV5-1	TRBJ2-5	CASSGETQYF	TGCGCCAGCAGCGGCGAGACCCAGTACTTC
few	.	TRBV5-1	TRBJ1-4	CASSGQVATNEKLFF	TGCGCCAGCAGTGGGCAGGTGGCAACTAATGAAAAACTGTTTTTT
.	.	TRBV5-5	TRBJ1-6	CASSLAPRQLHNSPLHF	TGTGCCAGCAGCTTAGCCCCCAGGCAGCTACATAATTCACCCCTCCACTTT
few	.	TRBV28	TRBJ2-3	CASSLQAGDTQYF	TGTGCCAGCAGTCTCCAGGCGGGAGATACGCAGTATTTT
.	TRBD1	TRBV2	TRBJ1-2	CASSEDRGRTYGYTF	TGTGCCAGCAGTGAGGACAGGGGGCGCACCTATGGCTACACCTTC
.	.	TRBV2	TRBJ2-4	CASKSQEVQYF	TGTGCCAGCAAATCTCAGGAGGTTCAGTACTTC
.	TRBD1	TRBV4-1	TRBJ2-5	CASSQTGTGTETQYF	TGCGCCAGCAGCCAAACCGGGACAGGGACTGAGACCCAGTACTTC
.	TRBD1	TRBV7-9	TRBJ1-5	CASSFQTGPGNQPQHF	TGTGCCAGCAGCTTTCAGACAGGGCCGGGCAATCAGCCCCAGCATTTT
few	.	TRBV19	TRBJ1-2	CASSRSPGGYGYTF	TGTGCCAGTAGTCGAAGTCCGGGTGGCTATGGCTACACCTTC
few	TRBD1	TRBV18	TRBJ1-4	CASSQGQGRRGLFF	TGTGCCAGCTCACAAGGACAGGGGCGGAGGGGACTGTTTTTT
once	.	TRBV20-1	TRBJ1-6	CSALNRESLHF	TGCAGTGCTTTAAACCGGGAATCCCTCCACTTT
.	TRBD2	TRBV14	TRBJ2-5	CASSPTSGGGTQYF	TGTGCCAGCAGCCCGACTAGCGGGGGTGGGACCCAGTACTTC
.	.	TRBV19	TRBJ1-5	CASSKTGRHQPQHF	TGTGCCAGTAGTAAGACGGGAAGGCATCAGCCCCAGCATTTT
.	TRBD1	TRBV15	TRBJ2-1	CATSRAGQSYNEQFF	TGTGCCACCAGCAGAGCGGGACAGTCCTACAATGAGCAGTTCTTC
once	TRBD1	TRBV6-5	TRBJ2-7	CASSPGQANEQYF	TGTGCCAGCAGCCCTGGACAGGCTAACGAGCAGTACTTC
.	TRBD2	TRBV9	TRBJ2-1	CASSVVLAGAYDEQFF	TGTGCCAGCAGCGTAGTTTTAGCGGGGGCCTACGATGAGCAGTTCTTC
.	TRBD1	TRBV11-3	TRBJ1-1	CASRPGTGSAEAFF	TGTGCCAGCAGACCAGGGACAGGGAGCGCTGAAGCTTTCTTT